This TCR beta chain was found in a study of T cells in Graves' hyperthyroidism and ophthalmopathy. This clonotype was seen ten or more times. RNA transcripts yielded amplified TCR beta CDR3 regions. Researchers ran a first-round RT-PCR on the TCR CDR3 using the HTBI primer set. Each CDR3 protein is one row after TCRdb ran MiXCR on the multiplex PCR reads. The repertoire holds fewer than 350,000 distinct CDR3 sequences, with about 14% as singletons. The CDR3 has 16 residues. In germline, CDR1 is KGHDR, CDR2 SFDVKD. Unmatched junction bases numbered 4, after V lost 4 bases and J lost 0 bases. Participants, patients aged 18 to 65, had newly diagnosed hyperthyroidism with a duration under 2 months.

Material for sequencing was blood. This receptor was identified in a woman between 25 and 40 years old with Graves' hyperthyroidism that later progressed to Graves' ophthalmopathy. The chain links TRBV24-1 to TRBJ2-7, with TRBD2 matching over 11 bases. In DNA form, the CDR3 reads TGTGCCACCAGTGAACCAGGACTAGCGGGCTCCTACGAGCAGTACTTC. Its protein product is CATSEPGLAGSYEQYF.